A selection of T cell receptor beta chains follows, all from one sample in a study of cytomegalovirus exposure and HLA in healthy donors. Profiling relied on immunoSEQ multiplex PCR, and the TCRdb table lists in-frame clones only, not all of them. Of about 120,000 clones listed, around three quarters were seen once; the top ten hold 2.5% to 3.5%. The sample taken for sequencing was PBMCs. These TCRs come from a woman under 30 in good health and CMV-seropositive. The CDR3 runs from the conserved cysteine through the conserved F or W.

14 TRBV10-3 CAISESGQGLGYTF
15 TRBV27 CASSYKAGSSYEQYF
17 TRBV5-5 CASSWTGADYSNQPQHF
14 TRBV5-1 CASSFDSLNDEQYF
15 TRBV5-1 CASSDPGQGRTEAFF
12 TRBV6-6 CASCLQDYGYTF
11 TRBV25-1 CASSLLYGYTF
15 TRBV7-2 CASSFLLADGYEQYF
12 TRBV6-5 CASSEIGEEAFF
15 TRBV27 CASSLGGATNEKLFF
17 TRBV18 CASSPRTSGSWTDTQYF
13 TRBV19 CASSMREGETQYF
15 TRBV4-1 CASSRLAGEHDEQFF
11 TRBV20-1 CSALRADGYTF
14 TRBV19 CASSIQAGTYEQYF
14 TRBV7-7 CASSATGRTDTQYF
17 TRBV5-1 CASSLAGQGLSGNTIYF
14 TRBV2 CASRTGARNSPLHF
19 TRBV9 CASSTGGLAGGRSYNEQFF
14 TRBV10-3 CAITPGLTNSPLHF
15 TRBV5-1 CASSSGEGVQETQYF
17 TRBV12-1 CASSSLLGGPLTDTQYF
15 TRBV18 CASSPGGGLVYGYTF
14 TRBV11-3 CASTRRGENTEAFF
16 TRBV5-1 CASSLRISGTYNEQFF
16 TRBV11-3 CASSLTSGRPPDTQYF
12 TRBV7-9 CASSSQDQPQHF
15 TRBV5-5 CASSFGASGANVLTF
15 TRBV7-9 CASSLATSGNHEQYF
12 TRBV30 CAWSVRGTEAFF
16 TRBV30 CAWTRGRVLAKNIQYF
16 TRBV7-9 CASSLVQGTANYGYTF
13 TRBV6-4 CASSSNGDNEQFF
13 TRBV6-1 CASSANPQGGYTF
18 TRBV11-2 CASSPRTGKSGSNQPQHF
16 TRBV7-9 CASSSFQGASYNEQFF
17 TRBV5-1 CASSGLDSGSSYNEQFF
13 TRBV19 CASSISVVNEQYF
15 TRBV6-5 CASRLRYDSNQPQHF
16 TRBV2 CASGLAGARGTYEQYF
13 TRBV6-5 CASSPTVNTEAFF
14 TRBV5-1 CASSYRTDTYEQYF
16 TRBV18 CASSPSGTKGGTEAFF
18 TRBV6-1 CASSDRDRWVSSYNEQFF